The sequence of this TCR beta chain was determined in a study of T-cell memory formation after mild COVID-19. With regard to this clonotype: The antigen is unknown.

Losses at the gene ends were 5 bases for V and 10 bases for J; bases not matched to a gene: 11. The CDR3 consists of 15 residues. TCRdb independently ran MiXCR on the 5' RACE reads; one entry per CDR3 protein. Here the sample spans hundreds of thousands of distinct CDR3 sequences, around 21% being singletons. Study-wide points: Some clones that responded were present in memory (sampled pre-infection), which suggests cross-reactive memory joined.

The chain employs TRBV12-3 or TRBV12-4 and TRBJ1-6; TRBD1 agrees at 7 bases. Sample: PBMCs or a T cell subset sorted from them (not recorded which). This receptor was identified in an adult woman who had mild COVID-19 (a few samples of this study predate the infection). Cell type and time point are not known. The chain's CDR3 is CASSETGTLGSPLHF. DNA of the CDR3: TGTGCCAGCAGTGAGACAGGGACTTTAGGATCACCCCTCCACTTT.